These 11 T cell receptor beta chains were all obtained from the same sample, sequenced in a study of shared clonotypes between healthy human individuals. Some clones are missing from TCRdb's copy, which holds only in-frame ones; the method was immunoSEQ multiplex PCR. The table records roughly 720,000 clones, less than 95% of them present only once. The sequencing input was memory CD8+ T cells from PBMCs. Subset denoted: CD45RO+ cells pooled with CCR7-negative TemRA cells. The origin of the receptors is a man aged 18 to 30 in good health. Some clones in this sample may be carry-over from other donors' samples.

This sequence joins TRBV18 and TRBJ2-7; D not certain. Germline loops: CDR1 KGHSH, CDR2 LQKENI. This CDR3 is 14 amino acids long. V was trimmed by 3 bases and J by 0 bases, leaving 9 bases between them. The CDR3 coding sequence is TGTGCCAGCTCACCCCCCCAGGACTCCTACGAGCAGTACTTC. As protein: CASSPPQDSYEQYF.

V and J are TRBV18 and TRBJ1-2, with D hard to call. The CDR3 has 14 residues. CDR1 KGHSH and CDR2 LQKENI come from the germline V gene. Deletions cut 1 base from V and 1 base from J, with 7 bases between. The chain's CDR3 is CASSPLQLNYGYTF. In DNA form, the CDR3 reads TGTGCCAGCTCACCACTACAGCTTAACTATGGCTACACCTTC.

The gene calls are TRBV5-1 and TRBJ2-3; the D is unclear. Trimming left V 3 bases short and J 2 bases short, with 13 bases between. The CDR3 spans 15 residues. Per germline, CDR1 SGHRS and CDR2 YFSETQ. The chain's CDR3 is CASSSHGGSTDTQYF. The CDR3 DNA reads as TGCGCCAGCAGCTCTCATGGCGGTTCCACAGATACGCAGTATTTT.

The chain recombines TRBV7-8 with TRBJ2-7; 7 bases match TRBD2. Per the germline V gene, CDR1 is SGHVS and CDR2 is FQNEAQ. The CDR3 is 16 amino acids. The ends lost 0 bases at V and 1 base at J; junction bases unmatched: 6. CDR3 sequence reads: CASSLALSSGSYEQYF. The CDR3 DNA follows: TGTGCCAGCAGCTTAGCGTTATCTAGCGGATCCTACGAGCAGTACTTC.

With respect to this clone: Within the sample, other DNA sequences also encode this same CDR3. This sequence joins TRBV20-1 and TRBJ2-1; no firm D call. CDR3 size: 11 residues. Per germline, CDR1 DFQATT and CDR2 SNEGSKA (reference sequence). The V end was cut by 1 base, the J end by 6 bases, with 4 bases between. For the CDR3, the DNA is TGCAGTGCTAGAGCAGGCAATGAGCAGTTCTTC. Translating gives CSARAGNEQFF.

The chain carries TRBV27 and TRBJ2-7; 9 bases are a match to TRBD2. The trim removed 0 bases at V and 1 base at J, leaving 10 bases unmatched. The CDR3 is 18 amino acids. The germline V gene encodes CDR1 MNHEY and CDR2 SMNVEV (reference sequence). The CDR3 sequence: CASSLSSGLASQSYEQYF. The CDR3 DNA is TGTGCCAGCAGTTTATCCTCGGGACTAGCAAGTCAATCCTACGAGCAGTACTTC.

This clone has a single count. The chain combines TRBV30 with TRBJ2-7; no reliable D call. Per germline, CDR1 GTSNPN and CDR2 SVGIG (reference sequence). The V gene lost 1 base and the J gene lost 2 bases, with 9 bases spanning the gap. This CDR3 is 13 amino acids long. The CDR3, as DNA: TGTGCCTGGAGTGGAGGCCACCCCTACGAGCAGTACTTC. It translates to CAWSGGHPYEQYF.

This clone showed up just a few times. The chain is built from TRBV27 and TRBJ2-1; D perhaps matches TRBD2 (5 bases). Germline V gene sequence: CDR1 MNHEY, CDR2 SMNVEV (reference sequence). The V gene lost 2 bases and the J gene lost 7 bases, with 9 bases spanning the gap. The CDR3 consists of 13 residues. The CDR3 DNA follows: TGTGCCAGCAGTTTAGGGAGACTGAATGAGCAGTTCTTC. This encodes CASSLGRLNEQFF.

The chain is built from TRBV7-9 and TRBJ1-1; 10 bases are shared with TRBD1. Germline V gives CDR1 SEHNR, CDR2 FQNEAQ (reference sequence). The CDR3 consists of 16 residues. J lost 0 bases, V lost 2 bases, and 3 bases had no gene match. CDR3 sequence reads: CASSLWDRGMNTEAFF. CDR3 coding DNA: TGTGCCAGCAGCTTATGGGACAGGGGTATGAACACTGAAGCTTTCTTT.

The rearrangement uses TRBV29-1 and TRBJ2-1; D is tentatively TRBD1 or TRBD2 (5 bases each). This CDR3 is built from 14 residues. In germline, CDR1 is SQVTM, CDR2 ANQGSEA. V shed 8 bases and J shed 7 bases, with 21 bases lying between them. The CDR3 is CSSRVGPLSNEQFF. As DNA, the CDR3 is TGCAGCTCACGAGTGGGACCGCTCTCAAATGAGCAGTTCTTC.

The sample holds one count of this clone. V and J are TRBV2 and TRBJ2-7; 7 nucleotides align to TRBD1. With V trimmed by 4 bases and J by 4 bases, 7 bases remained unmatched. CDR3 length: 14 residues. The germline CDR1 and CDR2 sequences are SNHLY and FYNNEI. The CDR3 protein is CASSVRGLYYEQYF. CDR3 nucleotides: TGTGCCAGCAGTGTTAGGGGGCTTTATTACGAGCAGTACTTC.